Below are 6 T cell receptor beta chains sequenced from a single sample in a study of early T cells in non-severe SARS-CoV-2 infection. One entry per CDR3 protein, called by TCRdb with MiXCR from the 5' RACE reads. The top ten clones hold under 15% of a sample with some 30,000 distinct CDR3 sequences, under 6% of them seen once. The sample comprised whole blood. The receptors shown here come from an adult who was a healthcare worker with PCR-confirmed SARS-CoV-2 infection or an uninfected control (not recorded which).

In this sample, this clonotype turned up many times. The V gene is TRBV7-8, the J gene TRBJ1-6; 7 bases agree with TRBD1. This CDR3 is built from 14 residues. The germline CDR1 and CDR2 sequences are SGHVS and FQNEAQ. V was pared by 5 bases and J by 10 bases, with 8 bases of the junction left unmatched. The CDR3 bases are TGTGCCAGCAGCCAGGACAGGTTAAGCTCACCCCTCCACTTT. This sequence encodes CASSQDRLSSPLHF.

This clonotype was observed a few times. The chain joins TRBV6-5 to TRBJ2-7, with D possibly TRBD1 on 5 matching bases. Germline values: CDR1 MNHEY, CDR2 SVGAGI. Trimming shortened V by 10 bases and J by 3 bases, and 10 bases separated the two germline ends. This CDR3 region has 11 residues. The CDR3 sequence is CATRDYYEQYF. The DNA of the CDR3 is TGTGCCACCAGGGATTACTACGAGCAGTACTTC.

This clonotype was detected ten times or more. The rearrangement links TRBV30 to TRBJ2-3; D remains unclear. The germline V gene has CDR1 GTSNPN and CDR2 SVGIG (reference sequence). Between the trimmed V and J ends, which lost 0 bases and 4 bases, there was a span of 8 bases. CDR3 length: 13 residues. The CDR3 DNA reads TGTGCCTGGAGTGTACAAGGAGCAGATACGCAGTATTTT. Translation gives CAWSVQGADTQYF.

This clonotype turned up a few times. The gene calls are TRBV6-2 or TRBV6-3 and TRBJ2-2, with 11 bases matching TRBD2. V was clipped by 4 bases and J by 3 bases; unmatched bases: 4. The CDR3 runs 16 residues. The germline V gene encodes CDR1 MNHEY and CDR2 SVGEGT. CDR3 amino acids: CASSSPSGGHTGELFF. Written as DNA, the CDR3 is TGTGCCAGCAGTTCGCCTAGCGGGGGGCACACCGGGGAGCTGTTTTTT.

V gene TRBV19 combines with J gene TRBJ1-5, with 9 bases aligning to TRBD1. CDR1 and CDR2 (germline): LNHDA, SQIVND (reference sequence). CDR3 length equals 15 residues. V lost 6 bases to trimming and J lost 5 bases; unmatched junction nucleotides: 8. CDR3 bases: TGTGCCAGTAGCACCACAGGGGGCTCGCATCAGCCCCAGCATTTT. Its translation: CASSTTGGSHQPQHF. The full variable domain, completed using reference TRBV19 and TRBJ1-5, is DGGITQSPKYLFRKEGQNVTLSCEQNLNHDAMYWYRQDPGQGLRLIYYSQIVNDFQKGDIAEGYSVSREKKESFPLTVTSAQKNPTAFYLCASSTTGGSHQPQHFGDGTRLSIL.

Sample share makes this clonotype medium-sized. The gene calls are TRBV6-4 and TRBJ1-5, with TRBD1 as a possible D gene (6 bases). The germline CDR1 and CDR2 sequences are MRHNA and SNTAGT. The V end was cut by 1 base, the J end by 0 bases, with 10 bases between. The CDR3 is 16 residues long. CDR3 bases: TGTGCCAGCAGTGACTGGGGGCAGGCTAGCAATCAGCCCCAGCATTTT. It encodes CASSDWGQASNQPQHF.